The 23 T cell receptor beta chains listed next were all sequenced from one sample in a study of CD8+CD57+ T cells in acquired aplastic anemia. Using genomic DNA as the template, TCR beta VDJ and CDR3 profiling was carried out. TCRdb reanalysed the reads using MiXCR and keeps one entry per CDR3 protein. The data show 80,000 to 100,000 distinct CDR3 sequences, about 66% seen once. Individuals selected for sequencing had exhibited CD8+CD57+ cell expansion on flow cytometry. The sample was sorted CD4+, CD8+, or CD8+CD57+ T cells (not recorded which) from PBMCs. Source of these receptors: a human donor with aplastic anemia.

This clonotype was counted once. J is TRBJ2-7 and V is TRBV2; 8 bases agree with TRBD2. CDR3 length: 14 amino acids. Germline lookup yields CDR1 SNHLY and CDR2 FYNNEI. V lost 5 bases to trimming and J lost 2 bases; unmatched junction nucleotides: 5. The CDR3 sequence: CASSPTSETYEQYF. CDR3 in DNA: TGTGCCAGCAGTCCGACTAGCGAAACCTACGAGCAGTACTTC.

The rearrangement uses TRBV9 and TRBJ2-1; D gene uncertain. Trimming took off 0 bases at V and 9 bases at J, with 4 bases between the two ends. From germline, CDR1 is SGDLS and CDR2 YYNGEE. The CDR3 has 11 residues. In DNA, the CDR3 is TGTGCCAGCAGCGTAGCTGCTGAGCAGTTCTTC. Translation gives CASSVAAEQFF. Full variable domain (outside the CDR3, taken from reference TRBV9 and TRBJ2-1): DSGVTQTPKHLITATGQRVTLRCSPRSGDLSVYWYQQSLDQGLQFLIQYYNGEERAKGNILERFSAQQFPDLHSELNLSSLELGDSALYFCASSVAAEQFFGPGTRLTVL.

For this clonotype: This may be a read error: a much more frequent sequence differs by one nucleotide. The genes are TRBV10-3 and TRBJ2-7, with D unresolved. The CDR3 consists of 16 residues. The V gene lost 8 bases and the J gene lost 0 bases, with 20 bases spanning the gap. Germline V CDR1 and CDR2: ENHRY, SYGVKD. The CDR3 nucleotides read TGTGCCATCGCACCATTATCAGGCCAAAGCTCCTACGAGCAGTACTTC. Translation gives CAIAPLSGQSSYEQYF.

This clonotype was found once. The chain couples TRBV15 to TRBJ1-5; D is possibly TRBD1 (6 bases). The CDR3 runs to 13 residues. Trimming took off 4 bases at V and 6 bases at J, with 10 bases between the two ends. Per germline, CDR1 LNHNV and CDR2 YYDKDF (reference sequence). CDR3 region: CATSTGESQPQHF. CDR3 in DNA: TGTGCCACCAGCACAGGGGAATCTCAGCCCCAGCATTTT.

The chain has TRBV5-1 and TRBJ2-7, with unresolved D. The J call may not be correct, given that the DNA end is closer to TRBJ2-5. Germline CDR1 and CDR2: SGHRS and YFSETQ. The CDR3 is 13 amino acids. The CDR3: CASSPFNWETQYF. The DNA of the CDR3 is TGCGCCAGCTCACCTTTCAATTGGGAGACCCAGTACTTC.

V is TRBV19 and J is TRBJ2-7; D not certain. V lost 0 bases and J lost 2, with 8 bases in between. CDR3 length equals 14 residues. Germline lookup yields CDR1 LNHDA and CDR2 SQIVND (reference sequence). The CDR3 sequence: CASSIDGATYEQYF. The CDR3 DNA reads TGTGCCAGTAGTATAGACGGCGCTACCTACGAGCAGTACTTC.

CDR3 amino acids: CASTGTGNEKLFF. CDR3 nucleotide sequence: TGTGCCAGCACGGGGACAGGAAATGAAAAACTGTTTTTT. This chain uses TRBV2 with TRBJ1-4; 8 nucleotides align to TRBD1. The germline CDR1 and CDR2 sequences are SNHLY and FYNNEI. The CDR3 is 13 amino acids. Trimming cost V 7 bases and J 5 bases; bases outside gene matches: 3.

The chain is built from TRBV15 and TRBJ2-5; D is unclear. Germline V lookup: CDR1 LNHNV, CDR2 YYDKDF (reference sequence). Trimming cost V 5 bases and J 0 bases, with 7 bases left between them. The CDR3 contains 13 residues. This CDR3 reads CATSRNHQETQYF. CDR3 sequence (DNA): TGTGCCACCAGCCGAAACCACCAAGAGACCCAGTACTTC.

This chain connects TRBV7-9 to TRBJ1-1; D is unresolved. Germline CDR1 SEHNR, CDR2 FQNEAQ (reference sequence). V dropped 3 bases and J dropped 0 bases, with 8 bases sitting between them. CDR3 length equals 14 residues. The CDR3 DNA follows: TGTGCCAGCAGCTTCAGGCAGATGAACACTGAAGCTTTCTTT. Translating it yields CASSFRQMNTEAFF. The whole variable domain, remainder taken from reference TRBV7-9 and TRBJ1-1, is DTGVSQNPRHKITKRGQNVTFRCDPISEHNRLYWYRQTLGQGPEFLTYFQNEAQLEKSRLLSDRFSAERPKGSFSTLEIQRTEQGDSAMYLCASSFRQMNTEAFFGQGTRLTVV.

The genes are TRBV10-2 and TRBJ1-1; D perhaps matches TRBD1 (5 bases). The CDR3 runs to 14 residues. With 4 bases removed from V and 7 bases from J, the gap between germline ends came to 16 bases. CDR1 is WSHSY and CDR2 is SAAADI in the germline V gene. CDR3: CASSVVAVGDEAFF. In DNA, the CDR3 is TGCGCCAGCAGTGTCGTCGCGGTGGGGGATGAAGCTTTCTTT.

The chain is built from TRBV10-3 and TRBJ1-1, with TRBD1 as a possible D gene (6 bases). Deletions cut 6 bases from V and 0 bases from J, with 14 bases between. Germline loops: CDR1 ENHRY, CDR2 SYGVKD. CDR3 size: 15 residues. The CDR3: CAISDTGKMNTEAFF. The CDR3 region has the DNA TGTGCCATCAGCGACACAGGGAAAATGAACACTGAAGCTTTCTTT.

The gene calls are TRBV19 and TRBJ2-2; the match to TRBD2 covers 9 bases. This CDR3 has 15 residues. V shed 3 bases, J shed 2 bases, and the junction held 1 base outside the gene matches. Germline CDR1 LNHDA, CDR2 SQIVND (reference sequence). The CDR3 sequence is CASSMTSGNTGELFF. Written as DNA, the CDR3 is TGTGCCAGTAGTATGACTAGCGGTAACACCGGGGAGCTGTTTTTT. Full variable domain (rest looked up from reference TRBV19 and TRBJ2-2): DGGITQSPKYLFRKEGQNVTLSCEQNLNHDAMYWYRQDPGQGLRLIYYSQIVNDFQKGDIAEGYSVSREKKESFPLTVTSAQKNPTAFYLCASSMTSGNTGELFFGEGSRLTVL.

A note on this clonotype: Without the conserved terminal phenylalanine or tryptophan, this CDR3 likely stems from a read error. The chain is built from TRBV20-1 and TRBJ1-6; D is unresolved. With 5 bases removed from V and 10 bases from J, the gap between germline ends came to 24 bases. Germline CDR1 DFQATT, CDR2 SNEGSKA (reference sequence). The CDR3 is 16 residues long. CDR3 amino acids: CSALHRTAVYRSPLHL. The CDR3 region has the DNA TGCAGTGCTCTTCACCGGACCGCAGTTTATCGGTCACCCCTCCACCTT.

This clonotype was observed at least ten times. V usage is TRBV6-2 or TRBV6-3 and J usage is TRBJ2-7, with D perhaps matching TRBD2 (7 bases). The CDR3 is 15 amino acids. Germline assignment: CDR1 MNHEY and CDR2 SVGEGT. Trimming pared 4 bases from V and 3 bases from J, leaving 16 bases between. The CDR3 sequence is CASSSSGGGDYEQYF. The CDR3 coding sequence is TGTGCCAGCAGTTCATCGGGGGGCGGAGACTACGAGCAGTACTTC.

This chain uses TRBV20-1 with TRBJ2-2; possibly TRBD1 or TRBD2 for D (5 bases each). Trimming took 5 bases from V and 2 from J, leaving 21 bases between them. The CDR3 has 17 residues. Germline CDR1 DFQATT, CDR2 SNEGSKA (reference sequence). For the CDR3, the DNA is TGCAGTGCTCGCAGGGACCTCATATCCGATAACACCGGGGAGCTGTTTTTT. Translating it yields CSARRDLISDNTGELFF.

This clonotype was detected only once. The CDR3, as DNA: TGTGCCAGCAGTGAAGGCCCTAGCGGGCCCCAAGAGACCCAGTACTTC. It is translated as CASSEGPSGPQETQYF. This rearrangement joins TRBV6-1 to TRBJ2-5, with TRBD2 identical over 8 bases. In germline, CDR1 is MNHNS, CDR2 SASEGT. V lost 1 base, J lost 1 base, and 5 bases stayed unmatched. The CDR3 has 16 amino acids.

This chain uses TRBV7-2 with TRBJ2-2, with TRBD2 matching 12 bases. This CDR3 spans 15 amino acids. CDR1 SGHTA and CDR2 FQGNSA come from the germline V gene. V lost 5 bases and J lost 9; bases outside the gene matches: 7. In DNA form, the CDR3 reads TGTGCCAGCAGCCCGCGACTAGCGGGAGTTCGGGAGCTGTTTTTT. Amino acids: CASSPRLAGVRELFF.

The V gene is TRBV15, the J gene TRBJ2-3, with unresolved D. CDR1 and CDR2 (germline): LNHNV, YYDKDF (reference sequence). This CDR3 spans 13 amino acids. V was trimmed by 4 bases and J by 6 bases, leaving 11 bases between them. The CDR3 DNA follows: TGTGCCACCAGCACGAGTCCCAGCGATACGCAGTATTTT. Protein: CATSTSPSDTQYF.

The CDR3 DNA reads as TGCAGCGGGACTTTCAGCACAGATACGCAGTATTTT. Encoded protein: CSGTFSTDTQYF. The rearrangement uses TRBV29-1 and TRBJ2-3; D is possibly TRBD2 (5 bases). V was clipped by 7 bases and J by 0 bases, with 8 bases between them. Germline V CDR1 and CDR2: SQVTM, ANQGSEA. There are 12 residues in the CDR3.

V usage is TRBV19 and J usage is TRBJ2-1, with 10 bases matching TRBD2. The CDR3 runs 15 residues. Germline V gene data show CDR1 as LNHDA and CDR2 as SQIVND (reference sequence). V was clipped by 2 bases and J by 7 bases; unmatched bases: 5. Written as DNA, the CDR3 is TGTGCCAGTAGTATAAACAGCGGGGGGGAAAATGAGCAGTTCTTC. The encoded protein is CASSINSGGENEQFF.

This clonotype was seen a few times. Mismatch with germline at one junction end may stem from a read error. In nucleotides, the CDR3 is TGTGCCAGCAGTTTAGGACAGGGAGGCTCACCCCTCCACTTT. This gives the protein CASSLGQGGSPLHF. V gene TRBV11-2 combines with J gene TRBJ1-6, with 8 bases aligning to TRBD1. This CDR3 spans 14 amino acids. Germline CDR1 SGHAT, CDR2 FQNNGV. Supplemented by reference TRBV11-2 and TRBJ1-6, the full variable domain reads EAGVAQSPRYKIIEKRQSVAFWCNPISGHATLYWYQQILGQGPKLLIQFQNNGVVDDSQLPKDRFSAERLKGVDSTLKIQPAKLEDSAVYLCASSLGQGGSPLHFGNGTRLTVT.

The chain recombines TRBV15 with TRBJ2-3, with 9 bases matching TRBD2. The CDR3 spans 15 residues. The V and J ends lost 5 bases and 6 bases, in that order; junction bases with no gene match: 9. Germline values: CDR1 LNHNV, CDR2 YYDKDF (reference sequence). For the CDR3, the DNA is TGTGCCACCAGCCCACTGGGACTAGCTGGGGATACGCAGTATTTT. Protein sequence: CATSPLGLAGDTQYF.

Concerning this clonotype itself: Germline and junction disagree at one end, which may indicate a read error. The chain is built from TRBV10-3 and TRBJ1-2, with 8 bases identical to TRBD1. Germline assignment: CDR1 ENHRY and CDR2 SYGVKD. The CDR3 runs to 13 residues. CDR3 protein: CASSDRGNYGYTF. The CDR3 DNA reads TGTGCCAGCAGTGACAGGGGTAACTATGGCTACACCTTC.